What follows are 19 T cell receptor beta chains derived from one specimen sequenced in a study of spatial heterogeneity in lung cancer. Indicated time point: sample taken at primary tumor resection. No antigens are known for them. Study results and caveats: Counts that tracked tumor mutation counts were those of expanded intratumoral alpha and beta TCRs.

Each CDR3 protein gets one entry after TCRdb re-called the 5' RACE reads with MiXCR. This sample has about 23,000 distinct CDR3 sequences, with about 4.4% found just once. The sample here was lung tumor tissue, taken at surgery. The source is a male donor with early-stage non-small cell lung cancer.

The chain uses TRBV7-2 and TRBJ2-1, with 12 bases aligning to TRBD2. The CDR3 sequence is 19 residues long. J was trimmed by 0 bases and V by 3 bases; bases with no gene match: 9. Germline CDR1 SGHTA, CDR2 FQGNSA. For the CDR3, the DNA is TGTGCCAGCAGCTTGACTAGCGGGGGCCTCCTAAGCTCCTACAATGAGCAGTTCTTC. This encodes CASSLTSGGLLSSYNEQFF.

This clonotype was detected a few times. The chain combines TRBV6-1 with TRBJ2-7, with TRBD1 matching 9 bases. With 8 bases clipped from V and 5 bases from J, the junction kept 10 bases outside the gene matches. The CDR3 has 14 residues. Per germline, CDR1 MNHNS and CDR2 SASEGT. The CDR3 loop reads CASGRGTGIDEQYF. In nucleotides, the CDR3 is TGTGCCAGCGGTCGGGGGACAGGGATAGACGAGCAGTACTTC.

This clonotype was counted at least ten times. This rearrangement joins TRBV20-1 to TRBJ1-1; 10 bases are shared with TRBD1. Germline CDR1 DFQATT, CDR2 SNEGSKA (reference sequence). V lost 1 base to trimming and J lost 5 bases; unmatched junction nucleotides: 7. The CDR3 is 15 amino acids. CDR3 amino acids: CSARGQGQGQTEAFF. CDR3 nucleotide sequence: TGCAGTGCTAGAGGACAGGGACAGGGGCAAACTGAAGCTTTCTTT.

This clonotype was seen at least ten times. The gene calls are TRBV28 and TRBJ1-6, with a possible D match to TRBD1 (6 bases). The CDR3 is 16 residues long. V shed 7 bases and J shed 2 bases, with 15 bases lying between them. Germline assignment: CDR1 MDHEN and CDR2 SYDVKM. CDR3 in amino acids: CASNPRGGTYNSPLHF. The DNA for the CDR3 is TGTGCCAGCAATCCCAGGGGAGGGACCTATAATTCACCCCTCCACTTT.

This clonotype showed up many times. The chain recombines TRBV9 with TRBJ1-1; a weak D match, TRBD1 (5 bases). The germline V gene encodes CDR1 SGDLS and CDR2 YYNGEE. V dropped 4 bases and J dropped 6 bases, with 13 bases sitting between them. The CDR3 consists of 13 residues. The CDR3 region is CASSPRGEAEAFF. In DNA form, the CDR3 reads TGTGCCAGCAGCCCTAGGGGTGAGGCTGAAGCTTTCTTT.

This clonotype appeared a few times. V usage is TRBV24-1 and J usage is TRBJ2-5; TRBD1 aligns across 8 bases. The CDR3 is 16 residues long. Germline V gene sequence: CDR1 KGHDR, CDR2 SFDVKD. The J segment lost 1 base and the V segment lost 4 bases, leaving 7 bases of the junction unmatched. The DNA of the CDR3 is TGTGCCACCAGTGACCCAGGACAGGGTGGCCAAGAGACCCAGTACTTC. This sequence encodes CATSDPGQGGQETQYF.

This clonotype has at least ten counts. V usage is TRBV20-1 and J usage is TRBJ1-6; 7 bases line up with TRBD1. V lost 4 bases, J lost 7 bases, and 4 bases stayed unmatched. The CDR3 extends over 13 amino acids. Germline CDR1 is DFQATT and CDR2 is SNEGSKA (reference sequence). CDR3 sequence: CSAKGQRNSPLHF. For the CDR3, the DNA is TGCAGTGCTAAGGGACAGCGAAATTCACCCCTCCACTTT.

The rearrangement uses TRBV6-2 or TRBV6-3 and TRBJ2-7, with D possibly matching TRBD2 (5 bases). Looked up from germline, CDR1 is MNHEY and CDR2 is SVGEGT. Trimming removed 7 bases from V and 3 bases from J, with 16 bases in between. The CDR3 has 14 amino acids. The CDR3 spells CASIGLPSIYEQYF. Written as DNA, the CDR3 is TGTGCCAGCATCGGACTGCCATCTATCTACGAGCAGTACTTC.

This clonotype appeared many times. V is TRBV20-1 and J is TRBJ1-5; no clear D. The CDR3 is 14 residues long. Germline loops: CDR1 DFQATT, CDR2 SNEGSKA (reference sequence). Deletions cut 1 base from V and 3 bases from J, with 10 bases between. DNA of the CDR3: TGCAGTGCTAGAGGACGAAGGGACAATCAGCCCCAGCATTTT. Translation: CSARGRRDNQPQHF.

This clonotype appeared many times. The DNA for the CDR3 is TGTGCCAGCAGAGGAGATGGTCAGCCCCAGCATTTT. This codes for CASRGDGQPQHF. The gene calls are TRBV7-2 and TRBJ1-5; no clear D. V lost 6 bases to trimming and J lost 6 bases, with 9 bases between them. This CDR3 region has 12 residues. The germline V gene encodes CDR1 SGHTA and CDR2 FQGNSA.

CDR3 in DNA: TGTGCCAGCAGCTCGTTGGGACAGGGCTCTGGGGCCAACGTCCTGACTTTC. Translated: CASSSLGQGSGANVLTF. The chain combines TRBV7-9 with TRBJ2-6; 9 bases agree with TRBD1. The CDR3 runs 17 residues. Germline V lookup: CDR1 SEHNR, CDR2 FQNEAQ (reference sequence). With 4 bases clipped from V and 0 bases from J, the junction kept 4 bases outside the gene matches.

This clonotype was detected many times. The V gene is TRBV4-2, the J gene TRBJ2-3; perhaps TRBD2 as D (6 bases). The CDR3 sequence is 13 residues long. Per germline, CDR1 LGHNA and CDR2 YNFKEQ. Trimming shortened V by 5 bases and J by 4 bases, and 10 bases separated the two germline ends. The CDR3 loop reads CASSTGLPDTQYF. The CDR3 bases are TGTGCCAGCAGCACGGGACTCCCAGATACGCAGTATTTT.

The table lists this clonotype with many counts. The CDR3 nucleotides are TGTGCCAGCAGCCGTCTTTGGGAGCAGTTCTTC. Amino acids: CASSRLWEQFF. The chain couples TRBV28 to TRBJ2-1; D remains ambiguous. V gave up 6 bases and J gave up 10 bases, with 10 bases separating them. This CDR3 comprises 11 residues. The V gene's germline CDR1 is MDHEN and CDR2 SYDVKM.

This clonotype was seen many times. V usage is TRBV7-2 and J usage is TRBJ2-2; D remains unclear. There are 13 residues in the CDR3. CDR1 is SGHTA, CDR2 FQGNSA, per germline. V was clipped by 5 bases and J by 6 bases, with 10 bases between them. The CDR3 reads CASSPVRSGELFF. Written as DNA, the CDR3 is TGTGCCAGCAGCCCCGTTCGTTCCGGGGAGCTGTTTTTT.

This clonotype has just a few counts. The chain links TRBV7-2 to TRBJ1-1; a weak D match, TRBD1 (5 bases). The V end was cut by 2 bases, the J end by 3 bases, with 13 bases between. This CDR3 has 15 amino acids. Germline CDR1 and CDR2: SGHTA and FQGNSA. The CDR3: CASSLWGREDTEAFF. DNA of the CDR3: TGTGCCAGCAGCTTATGGGGCAGGGAGGACACTGAAGCTTTCTTT.

This clonotype was counted many times. The V and J genes are TRBV5-1 and TRBJ2-3, with 7 positions matching TRBD2. With 4 bases clipped from V and 2 bases from J, the junction kept 4 bases outside the gene matches. From germline, CDR1 is SGHRS and CDR2 YFSETQ. The CDR3 has 14 amino acids. The CDR3 DNA reads TGCGCCAGCAGCGGGGAGGGGAACACAGATACGCAGTATTTT. Translated, it gives CASSGEGNTDTQYF.

This clonotype was detected many times. V gene TRBV5-6 combines with J gene TRBJ2-1, with 13 positions matching TRBD2. The junction had 5 bases not matched to a gene; V was cut back by 7 bases and J by 7 bases. Germline CDR1 and CDR2: SGHDT and YYEEEE. The CDR3 is made up of 14 amino acids. The CDR3 spells CASLGLAGKNEQFF. CDR3 DNA sequence: TGTGCCAGCCTGGGACTAGCGGGGAAGAATGAGCAGTTCTTC.

This clonotype was counted many times. The chain has TRBV20-1 and TRBJ2-2, with unresolved D. Trimming cost V 6 bases and J 0 bases, with 8 bases left between them. The CDR3 has 13 residues. Germline values: CDR1 DFQATT, CDR2 SNEGSKA (reference sequence). CDR3 in amino acids: CSARFANTGELFF. The CDR3 region has the DNA TGCAGTGCAAGATTCGCGAACACCGGGGAGCTGTTTTTT.

Many counts were recorded for this clonotype. This CDR3 reads CSAREKGAGEQFF. In DNA, the CDR3 is TGCAGTGCTAGAGAAAAGGGAGCTGGGGAGCAGTTCTTC. The chain is built from TRBV20-1 and TRBJ2-1; maybe TRBD2 (5 bases). This CDR3 is built from 13 residues. V dropped 0 bases and J dropped 10 bases, with 13 bases sitting between them. Per germline, CDR1 DFQATT and CDR2 SNEGSKA (reference sequence).